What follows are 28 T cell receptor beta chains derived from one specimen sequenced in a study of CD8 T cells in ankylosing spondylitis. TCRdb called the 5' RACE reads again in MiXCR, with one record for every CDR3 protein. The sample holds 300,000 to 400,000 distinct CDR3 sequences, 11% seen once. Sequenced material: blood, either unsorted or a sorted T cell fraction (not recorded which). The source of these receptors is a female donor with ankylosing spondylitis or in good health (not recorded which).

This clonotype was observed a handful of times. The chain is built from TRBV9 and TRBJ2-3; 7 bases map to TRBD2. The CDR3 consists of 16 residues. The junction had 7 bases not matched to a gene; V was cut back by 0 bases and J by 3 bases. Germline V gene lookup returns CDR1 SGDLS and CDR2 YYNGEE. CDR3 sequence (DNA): TGTGCCAGCAGCGTAGGAGACGGGGGGACTACAGATACGCAGTATTTT. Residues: CASSVGDGGTTDTQYF.

CDR3 bases: TGTGCCACCAGTAAGGGGCGCGGTGAAAAACTGTTTTTT. It is translated as CATSKGRGEKLFF. V usage is TRBV24-1 and J usage is TRBJ1-4, with a possible D match to TRBD1 (5 bases). Germline lookup yields CDR1 KGHDR and CDR2 SFDVKD. V was pared by 6 bases and J by 7 bases, with 11 bases between. CDR3 length: 13 amino acids.

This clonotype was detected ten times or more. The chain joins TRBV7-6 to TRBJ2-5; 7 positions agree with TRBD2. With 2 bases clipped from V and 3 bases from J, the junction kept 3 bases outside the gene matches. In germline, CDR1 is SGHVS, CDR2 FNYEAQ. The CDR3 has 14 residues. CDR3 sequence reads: CASSLWGGEETQYF. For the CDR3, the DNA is TGTGCCAGCAGCTTATGGGGAGGGGAAGAGACCCAGTACTTC.

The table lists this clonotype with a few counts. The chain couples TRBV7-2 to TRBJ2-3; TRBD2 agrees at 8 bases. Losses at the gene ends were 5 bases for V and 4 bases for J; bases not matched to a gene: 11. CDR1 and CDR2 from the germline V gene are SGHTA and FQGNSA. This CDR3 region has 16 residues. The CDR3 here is CASSPRAGGFSDTQYF. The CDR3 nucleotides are TGTGCCAGCAGCCCCCGGGCGGGGGGATTTTCAGATACGCAGTATTTT.

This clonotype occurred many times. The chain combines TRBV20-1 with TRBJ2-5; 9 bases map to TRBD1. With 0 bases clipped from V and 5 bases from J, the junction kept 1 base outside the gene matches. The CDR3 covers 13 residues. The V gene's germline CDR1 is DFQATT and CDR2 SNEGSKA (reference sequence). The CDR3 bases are TGCAGTGCTAGAGATGGACAGGGGGAGACCCAGTACTTC. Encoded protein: CSARDGQGETQYF.

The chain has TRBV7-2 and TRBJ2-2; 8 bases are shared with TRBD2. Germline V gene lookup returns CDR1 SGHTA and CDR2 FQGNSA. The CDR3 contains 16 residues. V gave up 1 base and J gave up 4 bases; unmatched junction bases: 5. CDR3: CASSLGTSGLTGELFF. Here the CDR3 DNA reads TGTGCCAGCAGCTTAGGAACTAGCGGCCTCACCGGGGAGCTGTTTTTT.

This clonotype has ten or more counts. DNA for the CDR3: TGTGCCAGCAGCCATTCACCACCAACCTCCTACAATGAGCAGTTCTTC. As protein: CASSHSPPTSYNEQFF. The chain links TRBV9 to TRBJ2-1, with D hard to call. The CDR3 extends over 16 amino acids. The germline V and J ends were trimmed by 4 bases and 0 bases, with 14 bases remaining between them. In germline, CDR1 is SGDLS, CDR2 YYNGEE.

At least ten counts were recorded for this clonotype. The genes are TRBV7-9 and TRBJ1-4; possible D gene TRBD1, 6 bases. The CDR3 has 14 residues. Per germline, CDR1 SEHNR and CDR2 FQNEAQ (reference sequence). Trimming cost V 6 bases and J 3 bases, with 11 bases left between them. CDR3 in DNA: TGTGCCAGCAGATCGGGACACCCTAATGAAAAACTGTTTTTT. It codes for CASRSGHPNEKLFF. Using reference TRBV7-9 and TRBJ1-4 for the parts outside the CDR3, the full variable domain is DTGVSQNPRHKITKRGQNVTFRCDPISEHNRLYWYRQTLGQGPEFLTYFQNEAQLEKSRLLSDRFSAERPKGSFSTLEIQRTEQGDSAMYLCASRSGHPNEKLFFGSGTQLSVL.

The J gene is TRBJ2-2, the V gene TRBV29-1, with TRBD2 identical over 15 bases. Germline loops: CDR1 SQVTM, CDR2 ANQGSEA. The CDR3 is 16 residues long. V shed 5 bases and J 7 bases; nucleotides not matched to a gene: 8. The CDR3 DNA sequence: TGCAGCGTTAAACCGGGACTAGCGGGAGGAAACGGGGAGCTGTTTTTT. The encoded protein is CSVKPGLAGGNGELFF.

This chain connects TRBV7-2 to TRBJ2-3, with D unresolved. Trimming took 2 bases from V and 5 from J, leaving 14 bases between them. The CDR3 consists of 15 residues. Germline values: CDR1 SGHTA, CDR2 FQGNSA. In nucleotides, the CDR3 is TGTGCCAGCAGCTTAACAGTTGCGAGGAAAGATACGCAGTATTTT. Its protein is CASSLTVARKDTQYF.

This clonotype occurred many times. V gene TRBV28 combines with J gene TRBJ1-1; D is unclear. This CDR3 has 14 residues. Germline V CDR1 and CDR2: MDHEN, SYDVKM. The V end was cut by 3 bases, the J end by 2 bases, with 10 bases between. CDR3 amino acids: CASSFLIPNTEAFF. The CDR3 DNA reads TGTGCCAGCAGTTTTTTGATACCTAACACTGAAGCTTTCTTT.

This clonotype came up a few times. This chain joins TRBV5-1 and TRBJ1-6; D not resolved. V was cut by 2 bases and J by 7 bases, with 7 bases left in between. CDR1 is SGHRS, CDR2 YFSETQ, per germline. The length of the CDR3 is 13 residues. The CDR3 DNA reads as TGCGCCAGCAGCTTTAAGACAAATTCACCCCTCCACTTT. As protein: CASSFKTNSPLHF. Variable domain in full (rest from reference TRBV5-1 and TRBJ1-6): KAGVTQTPRYLIKTRGQQVTLSCSPISGHRSVSWYQQTPGQGLQFLFEYFSETQRNKGNFPGRFSGRQFSNSRSEMNVSTLELGDSALYLCASSFKTNSPLHFGNGTRLTVT.

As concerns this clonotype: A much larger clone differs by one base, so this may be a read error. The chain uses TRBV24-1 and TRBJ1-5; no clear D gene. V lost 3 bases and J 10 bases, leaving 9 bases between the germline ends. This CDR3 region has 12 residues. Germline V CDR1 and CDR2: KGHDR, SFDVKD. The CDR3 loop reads CATSDRSHPQHF. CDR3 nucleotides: TGTGCCACCAGTGATCGGAGTCACCCCCAGCATTTT.

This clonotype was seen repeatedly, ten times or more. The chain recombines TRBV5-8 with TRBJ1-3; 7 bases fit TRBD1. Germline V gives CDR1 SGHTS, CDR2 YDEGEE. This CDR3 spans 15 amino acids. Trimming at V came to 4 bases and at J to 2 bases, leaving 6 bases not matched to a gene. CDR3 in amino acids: CASSLTGWAGNTIYF. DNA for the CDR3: TGTGCCAGCAGCCTGACAGGGTGGGCTGGAAACACCATATATTTT.

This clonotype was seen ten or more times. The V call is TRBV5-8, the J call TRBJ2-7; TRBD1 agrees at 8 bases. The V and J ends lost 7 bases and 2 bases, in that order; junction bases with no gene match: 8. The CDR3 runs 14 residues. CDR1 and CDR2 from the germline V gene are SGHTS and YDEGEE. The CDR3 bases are TGTGCCAGCGAGTCGACAGGGGCAACCTACGAGCAGTACTTC. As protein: CASESTGATYEQYF.

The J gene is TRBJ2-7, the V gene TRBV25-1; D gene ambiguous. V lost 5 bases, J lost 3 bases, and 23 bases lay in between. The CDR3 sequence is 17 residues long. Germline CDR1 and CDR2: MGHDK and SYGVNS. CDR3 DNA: TGTGCCAGCAGTCGCCCTTCCGGGCGGTACGGGTACTACGAGCAGTACTTC. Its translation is CASSRPSGRYGYYEQYF.

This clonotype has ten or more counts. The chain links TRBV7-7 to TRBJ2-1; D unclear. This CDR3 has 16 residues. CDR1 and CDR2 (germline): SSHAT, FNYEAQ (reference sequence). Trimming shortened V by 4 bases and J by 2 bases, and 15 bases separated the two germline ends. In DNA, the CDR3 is TGTGCCAGCAGCTCTAGTCCAGGCCCGACCTACAATGAGCAGTTCTTC. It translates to CASSSSPGPTYNEQFF.

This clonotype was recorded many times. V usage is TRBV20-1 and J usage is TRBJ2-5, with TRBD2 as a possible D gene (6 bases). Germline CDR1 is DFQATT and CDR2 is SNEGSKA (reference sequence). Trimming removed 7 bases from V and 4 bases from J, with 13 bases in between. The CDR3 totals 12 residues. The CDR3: CSVNEGGETQYF. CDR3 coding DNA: TGCAGTGTAAACGAGGGAGGAGAGACCCAGTACTTC.

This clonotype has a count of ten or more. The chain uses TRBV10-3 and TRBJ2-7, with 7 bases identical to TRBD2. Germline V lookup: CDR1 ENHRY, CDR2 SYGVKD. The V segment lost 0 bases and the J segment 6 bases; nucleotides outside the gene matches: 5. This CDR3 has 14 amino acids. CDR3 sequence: CAISESSGEGEQYF. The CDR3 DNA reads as TGTGCCATCAGTGAGTCGAGTGGGGAGGGCGAGCAGTACTTC.

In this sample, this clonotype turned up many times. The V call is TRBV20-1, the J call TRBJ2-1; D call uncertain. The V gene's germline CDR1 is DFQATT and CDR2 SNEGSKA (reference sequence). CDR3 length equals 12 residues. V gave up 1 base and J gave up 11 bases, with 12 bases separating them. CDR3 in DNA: TGCAGTGCTAGAGTGGGTAACCTCCAGCAGTTCTTC. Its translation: CSARVGNLQQFF.

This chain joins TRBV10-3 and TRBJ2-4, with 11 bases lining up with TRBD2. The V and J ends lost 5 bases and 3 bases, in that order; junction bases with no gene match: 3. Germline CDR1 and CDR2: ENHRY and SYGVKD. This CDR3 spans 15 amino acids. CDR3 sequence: CAISLLAGDKNIQYF. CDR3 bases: TGTGCCATCAGTTTACTAGCGGGAGACAAAAACATTCAGTACTTC.

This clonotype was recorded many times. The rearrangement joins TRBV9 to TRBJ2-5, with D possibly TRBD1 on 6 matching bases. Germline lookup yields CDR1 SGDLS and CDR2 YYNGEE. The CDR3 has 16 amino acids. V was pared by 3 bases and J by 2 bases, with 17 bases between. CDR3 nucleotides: TGTGCCAGCAGCGCCCGTTTGGGACATACACAAGAGACCCAGTACTTC. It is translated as CASSARLGHTQETQYF. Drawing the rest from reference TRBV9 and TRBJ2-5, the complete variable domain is DSGVTQTPKHLITATGQRVTLRCSPRSGDLSVYWYQQSLDQGLQFLIQYYNGEERAKGNILERFSAQQFPDLHSELNLSSLELGDSALYFCASSARLGHTQETQYFGPGTRLLVL.

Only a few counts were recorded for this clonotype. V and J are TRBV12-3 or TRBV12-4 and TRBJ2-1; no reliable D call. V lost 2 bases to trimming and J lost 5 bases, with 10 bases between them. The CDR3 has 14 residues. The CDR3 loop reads CASSLSERNNEQFF. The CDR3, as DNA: TGTGCCAGCAGTTTATCTGAGAGGAACAATGAGCAGTTCTTC.

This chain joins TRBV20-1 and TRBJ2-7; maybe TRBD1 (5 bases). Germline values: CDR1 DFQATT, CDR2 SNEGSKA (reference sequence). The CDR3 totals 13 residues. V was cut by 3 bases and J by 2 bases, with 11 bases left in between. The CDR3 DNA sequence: TGCAGTGCTAGCAGGGATCTCACCTACGAGCAGTACTTC. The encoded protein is CSASRDLTYEQYF.

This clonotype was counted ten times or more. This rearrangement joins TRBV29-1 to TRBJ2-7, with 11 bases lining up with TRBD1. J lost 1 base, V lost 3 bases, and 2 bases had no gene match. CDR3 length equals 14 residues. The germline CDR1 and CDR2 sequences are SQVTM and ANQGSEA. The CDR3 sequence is CSVDGTGGSYEQYF. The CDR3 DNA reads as TGCAGCGTTGACGGGACAGGGGGTTCCTACGAGCAGTACTTC.

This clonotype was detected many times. CDR3 in amino acids: CASSTTDRIQYF. CDR3 nucleotide sequence: TGTGCCAGCAGCACGACCGACAGGATTCAGTACTTC. The rearrangement links TRBV11-2 to TRBJ2-7; D might be TRBD1 (6 bases). The CDR3 spans 12 residues. Germline V gene lookup returns CDR1 SGHAT and CDR2 FQNNGV. The V and J ends lost 5 bases and 10 bases respectively, with 15 bases between them. The full variable domain, with the rest looked up from reference TRBV11-2 and TRBJ2-7, is EAGVAQSPRYKIIEKRQSVAFWCNPISGHATLYWYQQILGQGPKLLIQFQNNGVVDDSQLPKDRFSAERLKGVDSTLKIQPAKLEDSAVYLCASSTTDRIQYFGPGTRLTVT.

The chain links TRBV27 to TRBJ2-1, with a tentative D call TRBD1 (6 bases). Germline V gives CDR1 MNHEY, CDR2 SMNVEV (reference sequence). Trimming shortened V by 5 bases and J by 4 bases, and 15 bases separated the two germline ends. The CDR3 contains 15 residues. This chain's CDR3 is CASSLSRTVYNEQFF. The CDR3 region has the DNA TGTGCCAGCAGTCTGTCTCGGACAGTATACAATGAGCAGTTCTTC.

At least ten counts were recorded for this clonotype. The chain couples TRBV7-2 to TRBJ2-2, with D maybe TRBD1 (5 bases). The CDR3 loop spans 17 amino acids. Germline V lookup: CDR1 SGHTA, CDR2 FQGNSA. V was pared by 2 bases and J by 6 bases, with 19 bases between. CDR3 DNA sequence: TGTGCCAGCAGCTTATCTCCGGACATCTACTTCTCCGGGGAGCTGTTTTTT. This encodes CASSLSPDIYFSGELFF.